These T cell receptor beta chains were read from a single sample in a study of PD-L1 blockade in urothelial cancer. Libraries were prepared by immunoSEQ multiplex PCR; TCRdb keeps only in-frame clonotypes and omits some of them. The sample has around 80,000 clones; under 95% are singletons. Sequenced here: PBMCs, sampled around atezolizumab (anti-PD-L1) treatment. These receptor sequences come from a woman older than 75 with urothelial cancer. Both conserved end residues are part of each CDR3. A D gene is named only where the DNA matches it firmly. Clone size is shown for a subset of rows, as once, few, many or a class of expanded clone.

D,J,V,size,DNA,CDR3
TRBD1,TRBJ1-1,TRBV27,-,TGTGCCAGCAGTCCCCTCGACAGGGGGCGTTATACTGAAGCTTTCTTT,CASSPLDRGRYTEAFF
TRBD2,TRBJ2-7,TRBV27,-,TGTGCCAGCAGTTTATTCCTTAGCGGGGGGACCTACGAGCAGTACTTC,CASSLFLSGGTYEQYF
TRBD2,TRBJ2-5,TRBV7-9,-,TGTGCCAGCACCAGGGACCTAACTAGCGGGGGAGAGACCCAGTACTTC,CASTRDLTSGGETQYF
TRBD1,TRBJ2-7,TRBV5-6,-,TGTGCCAGCAGCTGGAGCGGGACAGGGGTCGCCTACGAGCAGTACTTC,CASSWSGTGVAYEQYF
TRBD2,TRBJ2-1,TRBV30,-,TGTGCCTGGACTAGCGGGACGGGGTGGAATGAGCAGTTCTTC,CAWTSGTGWNEQFF
-,TRBJ2-5,TRBV10-2,-,TGCGCCAGCAGACTCCAGGGAGGTGGGGAGACCCAGTACTTC,CASRLQGGGETQYF
-,TRBJ1-2,TRBV25-1,once,TGTGCCAGCAGTGAATCTCGCGGAGGGGCCTATGGCTACACCTTC,CASSESRGGAYGYTF
-,TRBJ2-2,TRBV7-7,-,TGTGCCAGCAGATATAACACCGGGGAGCTGTTTTTT,CASRYNTGELFF
-,TRBJ2-2,TRBV9,-,TGTGCCAGCAGCCCTACACAGGGGGGGTTCGGGGAGCTGTTTTTT,CASSPTQGGFGELFF
TRBD1,TRBJ2-1,TRBV19,-,TGTGCCAGTAGTATCTCATGGTCGGGACAGGTACTATACAATGAGCAGTTCTTC,CASSISWSGQVLYNEQFF
-,TRBJ2-1,TRBV15,-,TGTGCCACCAGCAGAGCCCTTTACAATGAGCAGTTCTTC,CATSRALYNEQFF
-,TRBJ2-3,TRBV6-1,-,TGTGCCAGCAGCACCCTAGTAGGGGTCTCAGATACGCAGTATTTT,CASSTLVGVSDTQYF
-,TRBJ2-5,TRBV28,-,TGTGCCAGCAGTCAAACCGGCGGACTATTCCAAGAGACCCAGTACTTC,CASSQTGGLFQETQYF
TRBD1,TRBJ1-4,TRBV28,once,TGTGCCAGCATTTTGAGGGGGCGCTCTGAAAAACTGTTTTTT,CASILRGRSEKLFF
-,TRBJ1-1,TRBV19,-,TGTGCCAGTAAACCGGGTCCGGGTACTGAAGCTTTCTTT,CASKPGPGTEAFF
TRBD2,TRBJ2-2,TRBV2,-,TGTGCCAGCAGTCCCTCTAGCGGGAGGGTCACCGGGGAGCTGTTTTTT,CASSPSSGRVTGELFF
TRBD2,TRBJ2-7,TRBV28,-,TGTGCCAGCACCCGGACTAGCGGCACCTACGAGCAGTACTTC,CASTRTSGTYEQYF
-,TRBJ2-6,TRBV19,-,TGTGCCAGTCGACAGGTTGCTGGGGCCAACGTCCTGACTTTC,CASRQVAGANVLTF
-,TRBJ2-6,TRBV18,-,TGTGCCAGCTCGTCACGGGGCTCTGGGGCCAACGTCCTGACTTTC,CASSSRGSGANVLTF
-,TRBJ2-1,TRBV11-3,-,TGTGCCAGCAGCGGAACAGCCAATGAGCAGTTCTTC,CASSGTANEQFF
-,TRBJ1-5,TRBV14,-,TGTGCCAGCAGTCAAGGGGGAGGCAATCAGCCCCAGCATTTT,CASSQGGGNQPQHF
-,TRBJ1-4,TRBV6-1,-,TGTGCCAGCAGTGAACGACCCGGCGGGGAAAAACTGTTTTTT,CASSERPGGEKLFF
-,TRBJ2-7,TRBV7-3,once,TGTGCCAGCAGCTTAGGGCCGACTAGTATCTACGAGCAGTACTTC,CASSLGPTSIYEQYF
-,TRBJ2-2,TRBV7-2,-,TGTGCCAGCAGCCGGGTAGCAGGAGGGACGAACACCGGGGAGCTGTTTTTT,CASSRVAGGTNTGELFF
TRBD1,TRBJ1-5,TRBV7-2,-,TGTGCCAGCAGCCGAAGACAGGGTGGACAGCCCCAGCATTTT,CASSRRQGGQPQHF
TRBD1,TRBJ2-7,TRBV10-3,-,TGTGCCATCTCTCCCCTCCAGGGGGCGGTTCACGAGCAGTACTTC,CAISPLQGAVHEQYF
TRBD1,TRBJ1-1,TRBV15,-,TGTGCCACCAGCGCCGCCGCGGGACAGGGGGCTTTCTTT,CATSAAAGQGAFF
TRBD1,TRBJ2-7,TRBV28,-,TGTGCCAGCAGAAGACAGGGCCCGGGGTACGAGCAGTACTTC,CASRRQGPGYEQYF
-,TRBJ1-5,TRBV6-1,-,TGTGCCAGCAGCTCCATACAGGGTCCTCAGCCCCAGCATTTT,CASSSIQGPQPQHF
TRBD2,TRBJ2-3,TRBV7-9,once,TGTGCCAGCAGCTTAGTCCTAGGAACGGGAGGGGGAGATACGCAGTATTTT,CASSLVLGTGGGDTQYF
-,TRBJ1-1,TRBV5-6,-,TGTGCCAGCAGCCCCGGATGGGGGAGGGATACTGAAGCTTTCTTT,CASSPGWGRDTEAFF
TRBD2,TRBJ2-1,TRBV4-1,-,TGCGCCAGCAGCCAAGGGGGAGGGTGGTACAATGAGCAGTTCTTC,CASSQGGGWYNEQFF
TRBD2,TRBJ2-1,TRBV19,-,TGTGCCAGTAGCCGTCAGCGGGAGTGGTCCTCCTACAATGAGCAGTTCTTC,CASSRQREWSSYNEQFF
-,TRBJ1-2,TRBV6-4,-,TGTGCCAGCAGTGACTCGGTGGGGGCTGGAGGCTACACCTTC,CASSDSVGAGGYTF
-,TRBJ2-1,TRBV18,once,TGTGCCAGCTCACCAGAAGCGAGATACAATGAGCAGTTCTTC,CASSPEARYNEQFF
-,TRBJ1-1,TRBV11-2,-,TGTGCCAGCAGCTTAGGTTCCAGGGGCACTGAAGCTTTCTTT,CASSLGSRGTEAFF
TRBD2,TRBJ2-3,TRBV27,-,TGTGCCAGCCGAAGAGGGACTAGCGCGTCAGATACGCAGTATTTT,CASRRGTSASDTQYF
-,TRBJ1-3,TRBV5-1,-,TGCGCCAGCAGCTTGGCAGGTTCCTCTGGAAACACCATATATTTT,CASSLAGSSGNTIYF
TRBD1,TRBJ2-7,TRBV28,once,TGTGCCAGCAGTTACGGGGACAGAGACTCCTACGAGCAGTACTTC,CASSYGDRDSYEQYF